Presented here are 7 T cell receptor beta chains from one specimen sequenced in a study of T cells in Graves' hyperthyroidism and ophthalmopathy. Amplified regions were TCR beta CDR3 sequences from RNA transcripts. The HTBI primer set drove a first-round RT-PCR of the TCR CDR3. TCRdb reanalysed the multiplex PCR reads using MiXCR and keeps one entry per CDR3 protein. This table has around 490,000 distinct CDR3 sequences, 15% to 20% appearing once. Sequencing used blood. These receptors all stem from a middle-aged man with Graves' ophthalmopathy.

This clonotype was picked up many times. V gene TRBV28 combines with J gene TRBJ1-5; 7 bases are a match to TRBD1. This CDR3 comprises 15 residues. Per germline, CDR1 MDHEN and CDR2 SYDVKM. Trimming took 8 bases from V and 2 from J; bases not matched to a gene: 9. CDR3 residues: CASQRTGSGNQPQHF. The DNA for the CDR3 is TGTGCCAGCCAAAGGACAGGTTCTGGCAATCAGCCCCAGCATTTT.

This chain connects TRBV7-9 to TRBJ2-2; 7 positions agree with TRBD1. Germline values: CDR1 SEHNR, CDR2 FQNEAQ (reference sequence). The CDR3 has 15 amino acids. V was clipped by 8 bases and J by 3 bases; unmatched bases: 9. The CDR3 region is CASGAWDSYTGELFF. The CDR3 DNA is TGTGCCAGCGGCGCTTGGGACAGCTACACCGGGGAGCTGTTTTTT.

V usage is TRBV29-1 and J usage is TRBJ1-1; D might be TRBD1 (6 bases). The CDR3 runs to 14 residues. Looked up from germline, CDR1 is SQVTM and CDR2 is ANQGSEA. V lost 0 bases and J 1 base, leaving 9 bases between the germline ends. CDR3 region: CSVEDGGRNTEAFF. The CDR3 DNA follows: TGCAGCGTTGAAGATGGGGGCCGGAACACTGAAGCTTTCTTT.

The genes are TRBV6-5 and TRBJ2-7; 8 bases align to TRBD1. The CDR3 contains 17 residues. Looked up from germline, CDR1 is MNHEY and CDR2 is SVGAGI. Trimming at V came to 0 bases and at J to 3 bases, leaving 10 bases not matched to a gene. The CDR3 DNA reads TGTGCCAGCAGTTACTCGAGACCCGGACAGGGAGTCTACGAGCAGTACTTC. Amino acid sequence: CASSYSRPGQGVYEQYF.

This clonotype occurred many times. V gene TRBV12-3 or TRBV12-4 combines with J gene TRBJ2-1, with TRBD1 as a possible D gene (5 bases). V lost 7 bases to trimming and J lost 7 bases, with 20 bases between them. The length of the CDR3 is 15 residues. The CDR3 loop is CASTSADIVGNEQFF. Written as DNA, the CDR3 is TGTGCCAGCACCAGCGCGGACATAGTTGGTAATGAGCAGTTCTTC.

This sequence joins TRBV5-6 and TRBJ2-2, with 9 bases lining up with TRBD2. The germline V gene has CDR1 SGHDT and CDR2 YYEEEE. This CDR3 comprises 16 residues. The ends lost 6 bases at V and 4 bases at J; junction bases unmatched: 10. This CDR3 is CASTPGGGAVTGELFF. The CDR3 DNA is TGTGCCAGCACCCCGGGCGGGGGGGCAGTCACCGGGGAGCTGTTTTTT.

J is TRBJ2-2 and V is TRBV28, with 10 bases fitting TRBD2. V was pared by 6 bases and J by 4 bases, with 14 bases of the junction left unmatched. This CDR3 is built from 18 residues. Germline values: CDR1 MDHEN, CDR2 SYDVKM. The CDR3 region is CASRPRRRGLASTGELFF. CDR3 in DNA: TGTGCCAGCAGGCCGAGGAGACGGGGACTAGCGAGCACCGGGGAGCTGTTTTTT.